What follows is one TCR beta chain and its context. The antigen remains unidentified. The time point was: week 5, during vaccination. It was 300 ug of mutant IDH1 20-mer peptide that made up each vaccine dose, given with topical imiquimod. This record belongs to a study of a mutant IDH1 vaccine in newly diagnosed glioma. Study as a whole: The treated population exhibited a male proportion of about 60%, a female proportion of roughly 38%, and a mean age of approximately 42 years.

CDR3 length: 15 amino acids. V was cut by 2 bases and J by 8 bases, with 18 bases left in between. Germline V gene data show CDR1 as MDHEN and CDR2 as SYDVKM. Produced via immunoSEQ multiplex PCR; TCRdb's table is partial and in-frame only. The sample has almost 30,000 clones; approximately 90% are singletons. This receptor was taken from a woman aged 40 to 50 with glioma. Some clones in this sample may be carry-over from other donors' samples. V usage is TRBV28 and J usage is TRBJ1-2; D is unclear. Sequenced material: peripheral blood mononuclear cells (PBMCs), taken from a glioma patient whose treatment included an IDH1 peptide vaccine. CDR3 loop: CASSLVRSSSLGYTF. The CDR3 DNA follows: TGTGCCAGCAGTTTAGTCCGTTCGTCATCTTTAGGCTACACCTTC.